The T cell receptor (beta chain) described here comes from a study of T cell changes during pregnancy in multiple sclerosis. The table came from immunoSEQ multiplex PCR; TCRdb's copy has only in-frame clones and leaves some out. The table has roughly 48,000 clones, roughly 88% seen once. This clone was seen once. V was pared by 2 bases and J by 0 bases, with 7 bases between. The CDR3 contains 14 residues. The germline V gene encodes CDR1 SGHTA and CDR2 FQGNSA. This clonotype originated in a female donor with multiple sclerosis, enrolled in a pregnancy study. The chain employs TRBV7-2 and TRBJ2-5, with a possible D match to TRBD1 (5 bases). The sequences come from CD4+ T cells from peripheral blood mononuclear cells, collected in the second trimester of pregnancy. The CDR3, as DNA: TGTGCCAGCAGCTTAAGACAGTACCAAGAGACCCAGTACTTC. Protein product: CASSLRQYQETQYF.